These T cell receptor beta chains were read from a single sample in a study of T cell repertoires in cytomegalovirus infection. In TCRdb, the reads were re-called with MiXCR into one record per CDR3 protein. This table holds fewer than 400,000 distinct CDR3 sequences, roughly 18% found once. Source material: PBMCs. These receptors were obtained from a human donor in good health (CMV status not recorded). Some clones in this sample may be carry-over from other donors' samples. The CDR3 runs from the conserved cysteine through the conserved F or W. A D gene is named only where the DNA matches it firmly. Rows give clone size only sometimes, using once, few, many, or a class for an expanded clone.

clone_size	j_call	v_call	d_call	cdr3_aa	cdr3_nt
NA	TRBJ2-5	TRBV20-1	NA	CSAPKKVQETQYF	TGCAGTGCCCCAAAGAAGGTCCAAGAGACCCAGTACTTC
few	TRBJ2-3	TRBV27	TRBD2	CASSLLAATDTQYF	TGTGCCAGCAGTTTACTAGCGGCCACAGATACGCAGTATTTT
NA	TRBJ2-3	TRBV12-3/TRBV12-4	NA	CASSLLEGDTQYF	TGTGCCAGCAGTCTCCTTGAGGGAGATACGCAGTATTTT
many	TRBJ2-7	TRBV7-2	NA	CASSTIAATFYEQYF	TGTGCCAGCAGCACAATAGCGGCGACTTTCTACGAGCAGTACTTC
many	TRBJ2-2	TRBV7-2	NA	CASSLMSTGELFF	TGTGCCAGCAGCTTAATGTCCACCGGGGAGCTGTTTTTT
many	TRBJ2-3	TRBV7-2	TRBD2	CASSPRTSGGVPSDF	TGTGCCAGCAGCCCCCGGACTAGCGGGGGGGTTCCGTCGGATTTT
many	TRBJ1-2	TRBV28	NA	CASSLLISGDTGVGGYTF	TGTGCCAGCAGTTTATTGATAAGCGGGGACACAGGAGTTGGTGGCTACACCTTC
NA	TRBJ2-1	TRBV5-4	NA	CASRPDPRHYNEQFF	TGTGCCAGCAGACCCGACCCGAGACACTACAATGAGCAGTTCTTC
NA	TRBJ2-7	TRBV23-1	NA	CASRTKLGWGRNEQYF	TGCGCCAGCCGAACAAAGCTAGGTTGGGGGCGCAACGAGCAGTACTTC
NA	TRBJ2-7	TRBV7-6	NA	CASSLAGGAGGEQYF	TGTGCCAGCAGCTTAGCTGGAGGGGCCGGGGGCGAGCAGTACTTC
NA	TRBJ2-2	TRBV6-1	NA	CASMTVGLLSGELFF	TGTGCCAGCATGACGGTCGGGTTGTTGAGCGGGGAGCTGTTTTTT
NA	TRBJ2-2	TRBV24-1	TRBD1	CATTRQGGGELFF	TGTGCCACCACTCGACAGGGCGGCGGGGAGCTGTTTTTT
NA	TRBJ2-2	TRBV12-3/TRBV12-4	NA	CASSLDARTEAIPGELFF	TGTGCCAGCAGTTTAGACGCGCGGACGGAGGCCATCCCCGGGGAGCTGTTTTTT
many	TRBJ1-2	TRBV2	TRBD1	CASGTGSDGNYGYTF	TGTGCCAGTGGGACAGGAAGCGATGGGAACTATGGCTACACCTTC
NA	TRBJ2-1	TRBV19	NA	CASQAGYNEQFF	TGTGCCAGCCAGGCCGGGTACAATGAGCAGTTCTTC
NA	TRBJ1-2	TRBV11-2	TRBD1	CASRRGQRGYTF	TGTGCCAGCAGGAGGGGACAGAGGGGCTACACCTTC
few	TRBJ2-3	TRBV7-2	TRBD2	CASSFVAGGSTDTQYF	TGTGCCAGCAGCTTCGTAGCGGGAGGGAGCACAGATACGCAGTATTTT
NA	TRBJ2-3	TRBV19	TRBD2	CASRAGGGRDTQYF	TGTGCCAGTAGGGCGGGGGGGGGAAGAGATACGCAGTATTTT